These T cell receptor beta chains were read from a single sample in a study of blood T cell repertoires in COVID-19. Sequencing was performed with immunoSEQ multiplex PCR; in TCRdb, only in-frame clones are kept and a portion is missing. Of around 78,000 clones in the sample, approximately 90% were seen once. Sequencing used PBMCs or T cells enriched from blood (not recorded which). Receptors were obtained from a woman between 45 and 60 years old with acute COVID-19. Each CDR3 is given with its conserved first and last residue. Fields, in order: V gene, D gene, J gene, clone size, CDR3 DNA, CDR3 protein. The D gene is left open where the match is weak. Size values are once, few and many counts, or a class for expanded clones, and some rows have none.

TRBV27	TRBD1	TRBJ1-5	.	TGTGCCAGCAGCTCGGGACAGGGCAATCAGCCCCAGCATTTT	CASSSGQGNQPQHF
TRBV6-6	TRBD1	TRBJ1-5	.	TGTGCCAGCGGGGGACAGCTACACAATCAGCCCCAGCATTTT	CASGGQLHNQPQHF
TRBV6-5	.	TRBJ1-3	.	TGTGCCAGTACGAGCAGGGGCTCTGGAAACACCATATATTTT	CASTSRGSGNTIYF
TRBV4-1	.	TRBJ1-3	.	TGCGCCAGCAGCTCAGGGGTGACCCCGAGCTCTGGAAACACCATATATTTT	CASSSGVTPSSGNTIYF
TRBV18	TRBD2	TRBJ2-7	.	TGTGCCAGCTCACCACCGACAGCGGGGAGCTCCTACGAGCAGTACTTC	CASSPPTAGSSYEQYF
TRBV2	TRBD1	TRBJ1-2	.	TGTGCCAGCACCTTGGGACAGCAGGATGGCTACACCTTC	CASTLGQQDGYTF
TRBV7-2	.	TRBJ2-5	.	TGTGCCAGCAGCTTATTGGGGGGAGTAGTATGGGAGACCCAGTACTTC	CASSLLGGVVWETQYF
TRBV7-9	TRBD1	TRBJ1-1	.	TGTGCCAGCAGCTGGCCGGGACAGGTGAGGGCTGAAGCTTTCTTT	CASSWPGQVRAEAFF
TRBV19	.	TRBJ1-6	.	TGTGCCAGTAGGCGGCAGTATAATTCACCCCTCCACTTT	CASRRQYNSPLHF
TRBV19	.	TRBJ1-1	.	TGTGCCAGTGAGCCGGGCAGGGGGAACACTGAAGCTTTCTTT	CASEPGRGNTEAFF
TRBV27	TRBD1	TRBJ1-2	.	TGTGCCAGCAGGGAACAGGGGAACTATGGCTACACCTTC	CASREQGNYGYTF
TRBV5-1	.	TRBJ2-2	.	TGCGCCAGCAGCTTGACAGGGACGAGGAACACCGGGGAGCTGTTTTTT	CASSLTGTRNTGELFF
TRBV20-1	.	TRBJ1-1	.	TGCAGTGCTAGTCCGGGTTATATGAACACTGAAGCTTTCTTT	CSASPGYMNTEAFF
TRBV25-1	.	TRBJ2-5	.	TGTGCCAGCTCCATAAGGAACTTTATGAGGGCCCAGTACTTC	CASSIRNFMRAQYF
TRBV5-4	.	TRBJ1-2	.	TGTGCCAGCAGCTTACAGACGACCACGGGGTGGACCTTC	CASSLQTTTGWTF
TRBV27	TRBD2	TRBJ2-4	.	TGTGCCAGCAGTTCCTGGACTAGCGGGAGTTTAGGCATTCAGTACTTC	CASSSWTSGSLGIQYF
TRBV3-1/TRBV3-2	TRBD2	TRBJ2-1	once	TGTGCCAGCAGCCACGTACCTAGCGGGATCCCTGAGCAGTTCTTC	CASSHVPSGIPEQFF
TRBV7-9	TRBD1	TRBJ2-2	.	TGTGCCAGCCGACAGGGGGACACCGGGGAGCTGTTTTTT	CASRQGDTGELFF
TRBV18	TRBD1	TRBJ1-5	.	TGTGCCAGCTCACCAGGGACAGGGGAGCCCCAGCATTTT	CASSPGTGEPQHF
TRBV19	TRBD1	TRBJ1-5	.	TGTGCCAGTAGTGCACAGGGGCCCCCTCAGCCCCAGCATTTT	CASSAQGPPQPQHF
TRBV6-6	TRBD1	TRBJ2-3	.	TGTGCCAGCAGAGCTGGACAGGGCGCCGGCACAGATACGCAGTATTTT	CASRAGQGAGTDTQYF
TRBV18	.	TRBJ1-1	.	TGTGCCAGCTCCGCAGGGGACACTGAAGCTTTCTTT	CASSAGDTEAFF
TRBV11-2	TRBD2	TRBJ2-1	.	TGTGCCAGCAGCTTAGGACTAGCGGGATACTCCTACAATGAGCAGTTCTTC	CASSLGLAGYSYNEQFF
TRBV10-1	TRBD1	TRBJ2-1	.	TGCGCCAGCAGTGATACCGGGACAGGGCGCAATGAGCAGTTCTTC	CASSDTGTGRNEQFF
TRBV27	TRBD1	TRBJ2-3	.	TGTGCCAGCAGAAAACAGGGGGTGGCCACAGATACGCAGTATTTT	CASRKQGVATDTQYF
TRBV4-1	.	TRBJ2-5	.	TGCGCCAGCAGCCAAGTTACGCAGGGACAAGAGACCCAGTACTTC	CASSQVTQGQETQYF
TRBV6-5	.	TRBJ2-1	once	TGTGCCAGCAGTTACTCGGAGTGGAATGAGCAGTTCTTC	CASSYSEWNEQFF
TRBV5-5	TRBD2	TRBJ2-7	.	TGTGCCAGCAGCGTACCGGGGGGTTCCTACGAGCAGTACTTC	CASSVPGGSYEQYF
TRBV20-1	.	TRBJ1-5	.	TGCAGTGCTAGTTCCGACAGGTCTTTTAGCAATCAGCCCCAGCATTTT	CSASSDRSFSNQPQHF
TRBV5-6	.	TRBJ1-3	.	TGTGCCAGCAGCCTGGGACACTCCTCTGGAAACACCATATATTTT	CASSLGHSSGNTIYF
TRBV27	TRBD2	TRBJ2-1	once	TGTGCCAGCAGTTTAGGGACTAGCGGGAACAATGAGCAGTTCTTC	CASSLGTSGNNEQFF
TRBV2	TRBD2	TRBJ2-7	.	TGTGCCAGCAGGCCCCCCGGACTAGCGGGAGGGCCGGGTGAGCAGTACTTC	CASRPPGLAGGPGEQYF
TRBV5-6	TRBD2	TRBJ2-2	.	TGTGCCAGCAGCTTGGGCGGCCAGGGCGGGAGCACCGGGGAGCTGTTTTTT	CASSLGGQGGSTGELFF
TRBV5-1	.	TRBJ1-2	.	TGCGCCAGCAGCTTGACAGGGAATGGCTACACCTTC	CASSLTGNGYTF
TRBV4-1	TRBD1	TRBJ2-2	.	TGCGCCAGCAGGAGAGGGGACAGGGGAGGAACCGGGGAGCTGTTTTTT	CASRRGDRGGTGELFF
TRBV7-2	.	TRBJ1-1	.	TGTGCCAGCAGCTCTAGAGAAGGGGCGAACACTGAAGCTTTCTTT	CASSSREGANTEAFF
TRBV5-1	TRBD1	TRBJ1-6	.	TGCGCCAGCAGCTTGGCCGGGACAGAATATTCACCCCTCCACTTT	CASSLAGTEYSPLHF
TRBV5-1	TRBD1	TRBJ2-1	.	TGCGCCAGCAGCTCGGGACAGGGGGCACATGAGCAGTTCTTC	CASSSGQGAHEQFF
TRBV10-3	.	TRBJ2-2	.	TGTGCCATCAGTGAGTCGGTTGCGGCCGGGGAGCTGTTTTTT	CAISESVAAGELFF
TRBV5-6	.	TRBJ1-1	.	TGTGCCAGCAGCTCCCTTACCAGGATGAACACTGAAGCTTTCTTT	CASSSLTRMNTEAFF
TRBV5-4	TRBD2	TRBJ2-3	.	TGTGCCAGCAGCTTGGCGGGGGGGGGCACAGATACGCAGTATTTT	CASSLAGGGTDTQYF
TRBV2	.	TRBJ2-2	once	TGTGCCAGCAGTGGGCAGGGGAACACCGGGGAGCTGTTTTTT	CASSGQGNTGELFF
TRBV7-3	.	TRBJ2-3	.	TGTGCCAGCAGCTTAAGGCAGAAATCAGATACGCAGTATTTT	CASSLRQKSDTQYF
TRBV14	.	TRBJ2-7	.	TGTGCCAGCAGCCTGACTAGCTACGAGCAGTACTTC	CASSLTSYEQYF
TRBV6-2/TRBV6-3	TRBD1	TRBJ2-7	.	TGTGCCAGCAGCCGAGGGACAGGGGGTGTCTACGAGCAGTACTTC	CASSRGTGGVYEQYF
TRBV12-3/TRBV12-4	TRBD2	TRBJ2-7	.	TGTGCCAGCAGCCCGCCGGGGGGGGAGCAGTACTTC	CASSPPGGEQYF